Listed below are T cell receptor beta chains from one sample, sequenced in a study of cytomegalovirus exposure and HLA in healthy donors. Sequencing was performed with immunoSEQ multiplex PCR; in TCRdb, only in-frame clones are kept and a portion is missing. Here the sample spans 150,000 to 200,000 clones, around three quarters being singletons. The source material was PBMCs. All receptors come from a woman in her fifties or sixties in good health and CMV-seronegative. CDR3s include the opening cysteine and the closing phenylalanine or tryptophan. A D gene is named only where the DNA matches it firmly. Clone size is shown for a subset of rows, as once, few, many or a class of expanded clone.

-,TRBJ2-2,-,TRBV18,CASSPPAGRTGELFF,TGTGCCAGCTCACCACCGGCAGGGCGCACCGGGGAGCTGTTTTTT
-,TRBJ1-1,-,TRBV29-1,CSVEKGRGTEAFF,TGCAGCGTTGAAAAGGGCAGGGGTACTGAAGCTTTCTTT
-,TRBJ1-4,-,TRBV7-8,CASSSRHNSEKLFF,TGTGCCAGCAGCTCCCGGCACAACAGTGAAAAACTGTTTTTT
-,TRBJ2-2,-,TRBV7-6,CASSLGAATGELFF,TGTGCCAGCAGCTTAGGGGCAGCAACCGGGGAGCTGTTTTTT
-,TRBJ1-1,-,TRBV6-1,CASSSRQEAFF,TGTGCCAGCAGCTCACGACAGGAAGCTTTCTTT
TRBD1,TRBJ1-4,-,TRBV5-1,CASSLQGPEKLFF,TGCGCCAGCAGCCTACAGGGGCCTGAAAAACTGTTTTTT
TRBD2,TRBJ2-2,-,TRBV19,CASSTIGGVDTGELFF,TGTGCCAGTAGTACAATCGGGGGGGTGGACACCGGGGAGCTGTTTTTT
TRBD1,TRBJ2-7,-,TRBV5-1,CASSGGGQGGEQYF,TGCGCCAGCAGCGGGGGGGGACAGGGAGGCGAGCAGTACTTC
-,TRBJ1-2,few,TRBV18,CASSPQDSPSYGYTF,TGTGCCAGCTCACCACAGGACAGTCCTTCCTATGGCTACACCTTC
-,TRBJ1-4,-,TRBV6-5,CASSYSMAGNEKLFF,TGTGCCAGCAGTTACTCGATGGCAGGGAATGAAAAACTGTTTTTT
TRBD1,TRBJ1-2,few,TRBV27,CASSLRGQGIGYTF,TGTGCCAGCAGTTTGAGGGGACAGGGGATTGGTTACACCTTC
-,TRBJ1-1,few,TRBV28,CASSFLGENTEAFF,TGTGCCAGCAGTTTCTTGGGAGAGAACACTGAAGCTTTCTTT
-,TRBJ1-2,-,TRBV21-1,CASSSPPPQGMNGYTF,TGTGCCAGCAGCTCTCCCCCCCCGCAGGGAATGAATGGCTACACCTTC
TRBD2,TRBJ2-7,-,TRBV6-6,CASGGTSGSYEQYF,TGTGCCAGCGGCGGGACTAGCGGGTCCTACGAGCAGTACTTC
-,TRBJ2-1,-,TRBV27,CASSADYNEQFF,TGTGCCAGCAGCGCAGACTACAATGAGCAGTTCTTC
TRBD1,TRBJ2-7,few,TRBV10-3,CAISAPGQGSEQYF,TGTGCCATCAGTGCACCGGGACAGGGGTCCGAGCAGTACTTC
-,TRBJ1-4,-,TRBV28,CASVTGTTNEKLFF,TGTGCCAGCGTGACGGGGACAACTAATGAAAAACTGTTTTTT
-,TRBJ2-7,-,TRBV4-1,CASSHTESSYEQYF,TGCGCCAGCAGCCATACGGAGAGCTCCTACGAGCAGTACTTC
TRBD2,TRBJ2-7,-,TRBV4-2,CASSQAAGGRDEQYF,TGTGCCAGCAGCCAAGCCGCCGGCGGGAGGGACGAGCAGTACTTC
TRBD1,TRBJ1-6,-,TRBV27,CASSPTRPGDSNSPLHF,TGTGCCAGCAGTCCAACCCGGCCCGGGGACAGCAATTCACCCCTCCACTTT
-,TRBJ2-1,-,TRBV7-2,CASSVGGTPYNEQFF,TGTGCCAGCAGCGTCGGGGGGACACCTTACAATGAGCAGTTCTTC
-,TRBJ1-1,-,TRBV19,CASSITGKNTEAFF,TGTGCCAGTAGTATCACAGGGAAGAACACTGAAGCTTTCTTT
-,TRBJ2-5,once,TRBV6-6,CASSYSSERETQYF,TGTGCCAGCAGTTACTCATCAGAGCGGGAGACCCAGTACTTC
TRBD2,TRBJ2-3,few,TRBV7-3,CASSQQTSGRLPDTQYF,TGTGCCAGCAGCCAGCAAACTAGCGGGAGGTTGCCAGATACGCAGTATTTT
-,TRBJ2-4,-,TRBV27,CASRSEGGIQYF,TGTGCCAGCAGGTCCGAGGGAGGCATTCAGTACTTC
-,TRBJ1-2,-,TRBV29-1,CSVGGGSNYGYTF,TGCAGCGTGGGAGGGGGGTCTAACTATGGCTACACCTTC
-,TRBJ2-3,-,TRBV29-1,CSVEGVGVTQYF,TGCAGCGTTGAGGGCGTCGGGGTTACGCAGTATTTT
-,TRBJ2-7,-,TRBV27,CASSLLTGKAYEQYF,TGTGCCAGCAGTTTACTGACAGGAAAAGCCTACGAGCAGTACTTC
-,TRBJ1-3,-,TRBV28,CASSSPPGFGNTIYF,TGTGCCAGCAGTAGCCCCCCAGGGTTCGGAAACACCATATATTTT
-,TRBJ1-1,-,TRBV10-1,CASSEFRGRSAFF,TGCGCCAGCAGTGAGTTCAGGGGAAGGTCGGCTTTCTTT
-,TRBJ2-7,-,TRBV15,CATSLGGYEQYF,TGTGCCACCAGCTTGGGGGGCTACGAGCAGTACTTC
-,TRBJ1-4,-,TRBV7-2,CASGRGTNEKLFF,TGTGCCAGCGGGCGGGGGACTAATGAAAAACTGTTTTTT
TRBD2,TRBJ2-3,-,TRBV7-9,CASRVLAGGGDTQYF,TGTGCCAGCAGAGTGCTAGCGGGAGGGGGAGATACGCAGTATTTT
TRBD2,TRBJ2-1,-,TRBV7-3,CASSLSGGLNEQFF,TGTGCCAGCAGCTTATCGGGGGGGCTCAATGAGCAGTTCTTC
TRBD2,TRBJ2-1,-,TRBV25-1,CASSEYRSSGRGNEQFF,TGTGCCAGCAGTGAATATAGGAGTAGCGGGAGGGGGAATGAGCAGTTCTTC